This passage covers 5 T cell receptor beta chains from one sample sequenced in a study of blood T cell repertoires in COVID-19. Using immunoSEQ multiplex PCR, the repertoire was profiled, and TCRdb retains in-frame clones only, with some absent. The sample has about 110,000 clones, around 80% seen once. Sequenced: peripheral blood. Receptors were obtained from a man aged 65 to 85 with acute or convalescent COVID-19.

This chain connects TRBV7-9 to TRBJ1-4, with TRBD1 identical over 8 bases. From germline, CDR1 is SEHNR and CDR2 FQNEAQ (reference sequence). This CDR3 has 16 residues. V was clipped by 5 bases and J by 8 bases; unmatched bases: 13. Here the CDR3 DNA reads TGTGCCAGCAGCACATCTGGACAGGGAGGAGGGGAAAAACTGTTTTTT. This codes for CASSTSGQGGGEKLFF.

The rearrangement links TRBV6-5 to TRBJ1-5, with unresolved D. Germline CDR1 is MNHEY and CDR2 is SVGAGI. V was pared by 4 bases and J by 3 bases, with 13 bases between. This CDR3 comprises 15 residues. CDR3 protein: CASSLIAGFNQPQHF. The CDR3 nucleotides are TGTGCCAGCAGTTTAATCGCAGGATTCAATCAGCCCCAGCATTTT.

V gene TRBV24-1 combines with J gene TRBJ1-4; 10 bases fit TRBD1. V shed 2 bases, J shed 7 bases, and the junction held 3 bases outside the gene matches. The CDR3 has 15 amino acids. Germline lookup yields CDR1 KGHDR and CDR2 SFDVKD. CDR3 DNA sequence: TGTGCCACCAGTGATTCCCGGACAGGGGGTGAAAAACTGTTTTTT. This codes for CATSDSRTGGEKLFF.

The chain links TRBV11-1 to TRBJ2-3; TRBD2 aligns across 7 bases. Germline trimming cut 8 bases from V and 1 base from J; bases unmatched to any gene: 9. CDR1 and CDR2 (germline): SGHAT, FQDESV (reference sequence). The CDR3 has 15 amino acids. In nucleotides, the CDR3 is TGTGCCAGCTCAAGGGCGGCGGGGGGCACAGATACGCAGTATTTT. This sequence encodes CASSRAAGGTDTQYF.

The rearrangement links TRBV7-8 to TRBJ1-4, with 7 bases lining up with TRBD1. Per the germline V gene, CDR1 is SGHVS and CDR2 is FQNEAQ. The CDR3 consists of 15 residues. V was clipped by 5 bases and J by 6 bases; unmatched bases: 9. CDR3 loop: CASSLQGGWDEKLFF. DNA of the CDR3: TGTGCCAGCAGCCTCCAAGGGGGCTGGGATGAAAAACTGTTTTTT.